The clone carrying this T cell receptor beta chain was counted at least ten times. Antigen: not known. Isolation of naive CD8 T cells was achieved by sorting on a CD8+CD4-CCR7+CD45RA+ phenotype. TCRdb called the PCR reads again in MiXCR, with one record for every CDR3 protein. The data hold about 330,000 distinct CDR3 sequences, with roughly a quarter observed a single time. This CDR3 is 17 amino acids long. The ends lost 0 bases at V and 5 bases at J; junction bases unmatched: 7. Per germline, CDR1 KGHDR and CDR2 SFDVKD. The sample comes from a study of molecular identifiers for immune sequencing clone quantification. For the study at large: In replicates, the authors split RNA from around 20,000 or 100,000 naive CD8 cells five ways and sequenced four.

Study-level points and caveats: Clones of above 20 RNA copies carried over 97% of effector molecules; in naive cells they carried under 1%. Molecules of identical TCR sharing a barcode could underestimate highly expanded clone sizes.

The sequence derives from a human donor in good health. Some libraries in this study had Jurkat cell RNA spiked in. The rearrangement links TRBV24-1 to TRBJ2-3, with 10 bases that match TRBD2. Input material: naive CD8+ T cells from blood, with Jurkat cell RNA spiked in. Stated subset: FACS-sorted CD8+CD4-CCR7+CD45RA+ naive T cells. The chain's CDR3 is CATSDLQAGGCGDTQYF. As DNA, the CDR3 is TGTGCCACCAGTGATTTGCAAGCGGGGGGGTGTGGAGATACGCAGTATTTT.